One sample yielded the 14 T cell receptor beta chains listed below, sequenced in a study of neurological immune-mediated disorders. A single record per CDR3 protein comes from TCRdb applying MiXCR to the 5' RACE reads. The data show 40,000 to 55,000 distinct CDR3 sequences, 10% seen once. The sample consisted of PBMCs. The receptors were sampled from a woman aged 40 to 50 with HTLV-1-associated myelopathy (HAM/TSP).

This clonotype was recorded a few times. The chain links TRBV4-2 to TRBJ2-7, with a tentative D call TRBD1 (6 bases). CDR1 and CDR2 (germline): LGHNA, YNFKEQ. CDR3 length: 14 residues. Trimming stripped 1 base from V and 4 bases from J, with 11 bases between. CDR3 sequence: CASSQGPGQYEQYF. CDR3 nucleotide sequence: TGTGCCAGCAGCCAAGGGCCGGGACAATACGAGCAGTACTTC.

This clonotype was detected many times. In DNA form, the CDR3 reads TGTGCCAGCAGCCTGAACGGAATCTCTGAAGCTTTCTTT. Encoded protein: CASSLNGISEAFF. The V and J genes are TRBV3-1 and TRBJ1-1; D gene ambiguous. V lost 4 bases and J 6 bases, leaving 12 bases between the germline ends. Germline lookup yields CDR1 LGHDT and CDR2 YNNKEL (reference sequence). This CDR3 region has 13 residues.

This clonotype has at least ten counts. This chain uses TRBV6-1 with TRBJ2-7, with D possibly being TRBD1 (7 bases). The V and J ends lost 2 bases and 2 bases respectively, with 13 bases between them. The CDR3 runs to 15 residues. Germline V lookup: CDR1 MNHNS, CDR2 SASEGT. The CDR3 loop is CASSEPGGGTYEQYF. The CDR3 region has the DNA TGTGCCAGCAGTGAACCAGGGGGAGGAACCTACGAGCAGTACTTC.

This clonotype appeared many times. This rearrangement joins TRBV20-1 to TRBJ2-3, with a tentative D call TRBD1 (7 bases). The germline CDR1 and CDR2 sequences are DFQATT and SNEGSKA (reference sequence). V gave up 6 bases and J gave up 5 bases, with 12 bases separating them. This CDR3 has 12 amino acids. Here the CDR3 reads CSARQGGDTQYF. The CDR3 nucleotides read TGCAGTGCGCGCCAGGGGGGAGATACGCAGTATTTT.

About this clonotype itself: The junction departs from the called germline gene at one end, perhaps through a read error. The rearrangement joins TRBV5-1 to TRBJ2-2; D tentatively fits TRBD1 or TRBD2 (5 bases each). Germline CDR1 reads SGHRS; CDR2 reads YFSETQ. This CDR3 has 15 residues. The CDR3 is CASSLAGRGTGDLFF. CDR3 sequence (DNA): TGCGCAAGCAGCTTGGCAGGGAGAGGCACCGGGGATCTGTTTTTT.

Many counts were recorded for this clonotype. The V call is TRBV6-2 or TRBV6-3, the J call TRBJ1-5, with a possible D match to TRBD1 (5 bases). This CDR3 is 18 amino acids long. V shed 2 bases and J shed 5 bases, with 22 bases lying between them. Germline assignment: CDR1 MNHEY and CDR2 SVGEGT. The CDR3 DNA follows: TGTGCCAGCAGTTACAATGTCAGGGTAGGAGGGCCCGATCAGCCCCAGCATTTT. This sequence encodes CASSYNVRVGGPDQPQHF.

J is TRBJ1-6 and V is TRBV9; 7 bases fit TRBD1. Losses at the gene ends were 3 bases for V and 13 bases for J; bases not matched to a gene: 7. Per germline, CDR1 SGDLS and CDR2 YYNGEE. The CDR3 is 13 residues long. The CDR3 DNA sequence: TGTGCCAGCAGCGGCACAGGGGAGGGGCCCCTCCACTTT. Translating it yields CASSGTGEGPLHF.

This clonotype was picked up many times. The CDR3 nucleotides are TGTGCCAGCAGCCGCTGGCCTCTGAGTCATGGAAAACTGTTTTTT. It encodes CASSRWPLSHGKLFF. The chain links TRBV4-2 to TRBJ1-4; D ambiguous. Germline V gene lookup returns CDR1 LGHNA and CDR2 YNFKEQ. This CDR3 spans 15 amino acids. The V end lost 4 bases, the J end lost 10 bases, and 19 bases lay between the germline ends.

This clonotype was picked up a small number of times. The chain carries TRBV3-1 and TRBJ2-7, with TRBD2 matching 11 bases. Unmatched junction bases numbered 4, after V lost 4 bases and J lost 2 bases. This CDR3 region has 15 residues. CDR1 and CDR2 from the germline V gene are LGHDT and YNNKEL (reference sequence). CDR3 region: CASSLRLAGTYEQYF. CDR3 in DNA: TGTGCCAGCAGCCTTCGACTAGCGGGAACCTACGAGCAGTACTTC.

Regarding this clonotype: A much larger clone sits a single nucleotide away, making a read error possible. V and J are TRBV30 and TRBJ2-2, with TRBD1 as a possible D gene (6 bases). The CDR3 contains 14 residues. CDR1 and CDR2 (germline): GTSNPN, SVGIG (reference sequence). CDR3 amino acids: CTRKQGLNTGELFF. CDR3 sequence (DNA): TGTACCAGAAAACAGGGCTTGAACACCGGGGAGCTGTTTTTT.

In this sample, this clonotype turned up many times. CDR3 region: CASSQDVRRGQNTEAFF. CDR3 DNA: TGTGCCAGCAGCCAAGATGTAAGGAGGGGACAGAACACTGAAGCTTTCTTT. The rearrangement links TRBV3-1 to TRBJ1-1, with D tentatively TRBD1 (6 bases). CDR3 size: 17 residues. The germline CDR1 and CDR2 sequences are LGHDT and YNNKEL (reference sequence). The V end lost 0 bases, the J end lost 1 base, and 15 bases lay between the germline ends. Based on the CDR3 plus reference TRBV3-1 and TRBJ1-1, the full variable domain is DTAVSQTPKYLVTQMGNDKSIKCEQNLGHDTMYWYKQDSKKFLKIMFSYNNKELIINETVPNRFSPKSPDKAHLNLHINSLELGDSAVYFCASSQDVRRGQNTEAFFGQGTRLTVV.

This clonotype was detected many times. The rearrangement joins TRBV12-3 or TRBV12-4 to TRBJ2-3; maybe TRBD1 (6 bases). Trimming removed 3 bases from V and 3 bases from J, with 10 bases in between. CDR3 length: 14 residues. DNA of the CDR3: TGTGCCAGCAGTTTTGAGGACAGAACAGATACGCAGTATTTT. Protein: CASSFEDRTDTQYF.

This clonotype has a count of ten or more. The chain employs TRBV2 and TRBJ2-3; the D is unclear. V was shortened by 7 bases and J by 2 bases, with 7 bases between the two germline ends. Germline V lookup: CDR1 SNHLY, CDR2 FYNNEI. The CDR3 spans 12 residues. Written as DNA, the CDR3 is TGTGCCAGCACCCAGTACACAGATACGCAGTATTTT. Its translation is CASTQYTDTQYF.

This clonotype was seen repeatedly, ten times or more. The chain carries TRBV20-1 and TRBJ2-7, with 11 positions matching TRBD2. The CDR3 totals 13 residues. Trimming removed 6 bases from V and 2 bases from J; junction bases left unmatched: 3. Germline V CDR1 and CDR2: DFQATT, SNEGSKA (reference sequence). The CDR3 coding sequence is TGCAGTGCCCAGGGACTAGCGGCCTACGAGCAGTACTTC. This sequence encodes CSAQGLAAYEQYF.